This TCR beta chain stems from a study of tumour-infiltrating T cells in Burkitt lymphoma. Study background: Repertoire clonality predicted overall and progression-free survival.

This clone has only a few counts. The target antigen is unknown. Other DNA sequences from this sample encode an identical CDR3 as well. V dropped 1 base and J dropped 1 base, with 7 bases sitting between them. The CDR3 has 14 amino acids. CDR1 is SGHAT, CDR2 FQNNGV, per germline. Regarding the study as a whole: Several public clonotypes were shared across many Burkitt lymphoma patients.

Sequencing used immunoSEQ multiplex PCR; TCRdb keeps in-frame clones, though not all of them. This sample has approximately 800 clones, with more than 20% found just once. J is TRBJ2-5 and V is TRBV11-2, with no clear D. The clonotype comes from a human donor with Burkitt lymphoma. The sample consisted of tumor tissue. CDR3 amino acids: CASSLVAVQETQYF. CDR3 coding DNA: TGTGCCAGCAGCTTAGTGGCGGTCCAAGAGACCCAGTACTTC. The entire variable domain, with the rest obtained from reference TRBV11-2 and TRBJ2-5, is as follows: EAGVAQSPRYKIIEKRQSVAFWCNPISGHATLYWYQQILGQGPKLLIQFQNNGVVDDSQLPKDRFSAERLKGVDSTLKIQPAKLEDSAVYLCASSLVAVQETQYFGPGTRLLVL.